This is a list of T cell receptor beta chains from one sample in a study of shared clonotypes between healthy human individuals. Assay: immunoSEQ multiplex PCR; the TCRdb copy retains only in-frame clones and omits some. The sample comprises about 1.4 million clones, about 96% of which are singletons, and roughly 1.2% rests with the top ten. The sequencing sample was made of naive CD4+ T cells sorted from blood. These receptors all stem from a man between 25 and 39 years old in good health. Each CDR3 is given with its conserved first and last residue. D genes are given only for firm matches.

J gene,D gene,V gene,CDR3 protein
TRBJ2-5,NA,TRBV6-1,CASSEAGETQYF
TRBJ2-7,NA,TRBV23-1,CASSQYKQGYEQYF
TRBJ2-3,NA,TRBV18,CASSPGPDTQYF
TRBJ2-2,TRBD1,TRBV28,CASRTGGGTGELFF
TRBJ2-2,NA,TRBV30,CAWRGDTGELFF
TRBJ2-7,NA,TRBV28,CASGEIRYEQYF
TRBJ2-7,NA,TRBV5-1,CASSLQPGDYEQYF
TRBJ2-1,TRBD1,TRBV6-4,CASSVLRGSYNEQFF
TRBJ2-2,NA,TRBV28,CASSFGQSANTGELFF
TRBJ2-1,NA,TRBV9,CASSVDDNYNEQFF
TRBJ2-3,NA,TRBV7-2,CASSLAHPTDTQYF
TRBJ2-7,NA,TRBV29-1,CSVIGVRGEQYF
TRBJ2-7,NA,TRBV19,CASQRNTGFPYEQYF
TRBJ1-4,NA,TRBV2,CASSERAGGLEKLFF
TRBJ2-3,TRBD2,TRBV10-2,CASRPSGITDTQYF
TRBJ2-1,NA,TRBV7-8,CASSSRGRSYANSYNEQFF
TRBJ1-2,TRBD1,TRBV6-6,CASTSTGLNGYTF
TRBJ1-5,NA,TRBV27,CASSLWVNSNQPQHF
TRBJ2-2,TRBD1,TRBV18,CASSPRPRTGANTGELFF
TRBJ2-1,TRBD1,TRBV7-7,CASSQGTGGREQFF
TRBJ2-7,NA,TRBV10-3,CAIGDGTYEQYF
TRBJ1-3,NA,TRBV11-2,CASSSPKLGNTIYF
TRBJ2-1,NA,TRBV10-3,CATVDYPDANEQFF
TRBJ2-7,NA,TRBV7-6,CASSLERLYEQYF
TRBJ1-1,NA,TRBV10-2,CASSEPGSSEAFF
TRBJ1-5,NA,TRBV19,CASSTRTAVFNSNQPQHF
TRBJ1-2,TRBD1,TRBV4-3,CASSLSGQGGDGYTF
TRBJ1-2,TRBD1,TRBV28,CASSLGTAYGYTF
TRBJ2-2,NA,TRBV25-1,CATTPGDIPGELFF
TRBJ1-4,TRBD1,TRBV5-1,CASSATGGANEKLFF
TRBJ2-2,TRBD1,TRBV27,CASSTPHRGRTGELFF
TRBJ2-7,NA,TRBV28,CASRSHYEQYF
TRBJ2-1,NA,TRBV28,CASSLPPAGGNEQFF
TRBJ2-3,TRBD2,TRBV5-4,CASSRRLAGATDTQYF
TRBJ1-5,NA,TRBV7-2,CASSGVRKGDNQPQHF
TRBJ2-5,TRBD2,TRBV5-1,CASRLAGQGETQYF
TRBJ1-5,TRBD1,TRBV18,CASSGGQGHGQPQHF
TRBJ2-1,TRBD2,TRBV7-9,CASSISRAGARSSYNEQFF
TRBJ1-2,TRBD1,TRBV28,CASSLLGQGARGYTF
TRBJ2-1,NA,TRBV11-2,CASSFYNNEQFF
TRBJ2-1,TRBD2,TRBV9,CASSTGLAGNEQFF
TRBJ2-7,NA,TRBV18,CASSSTKGFSYEQYF
TRBJ1-2,TRBD1,TRBV18,CASSPRTGGDGYTF
TRBJ2-7,TRBD1,TRBV6-6,CASSRQGLHEQYF
TRBJ2-7,TRBD1,TRBV18,CASSPRGTGSYEQYF
TRBJ2-5,TRBD1,TRBV7-2,CASSASTGARGTQYF
TRBJ2-5,TRBD2,TRBV5-1,CASSSGLASLYGETQYF